Described below is a single T cell receptor (beta chain) sequence and its context. Antigen: not known. This sample was taken from a study of T cell responses to AZD1222 COVID-19 vaccine. Study results and caveats: Clonal diversity was possibly underestimated; the donors were predominantly white British and more often female. Two AZD1222 doses significantly raised spike-specific TCR breadth and depth over controls.

The protocol was immunoSEQ multiplex PCR, while the TCRdb copy is restricted to in-frame clones and leaves out a portion. This sample has approximately 99,000 clones, with 90% to 95% found just once. Trimming removed 5 bases at V and 5 bases at J, with 13 bases between. There are 14 residues in the CDR3. Germline-derived CDR1 and CDR2 are SGHVS and FNYEAQ. This sample comprised peripheral blood, obtained 28 days after the second AZD1222 dose. The chain uses TRBV7-6 and TRBJ2-1; TRBD2 might be the D (5 bases). This receptor was obtained from an adult who received the AZD1222 COVID-19 vaccine. The CDR3 reads CASSPGLTNNEQFF. In DNA form, the CDR3 reads TGTGCCAGCAGCCCCGGACTTACCAACAATGAGCAGTTCTTC.